A single sample gave rise to the 20 T cell receptor beta chains below, sequenced in a study of cytomegalovirus exposure and HLA in healthy donors. 13 Jbeta primers and 60 Vbeta primers were used for the PCR. The data were produced by immunoSEQ multiplex PCR, yet TCRdb's version contains in-frame clones alone and is incomplete. Of 120,000 or so clones listed, about 80% are singletons. Material: PBMCs. The receptors were sampled from a man aged 18 to 35 in good health and CMV-seronegative.

J is TRBJ2-7 and V is TRBV4-1, with D possibly being TRBD2 (6 bases). The CDR3 consists of 13 residues. V shed 5 bases and J shed 4 bases, with 12 bases lying between them. Germline V gene lookup returns CDR1 MGHRA and CDR2 YSYEKL. The CDR3 loop is CASSWDSFYEQYF. In DNA form, the CDR3 reads TGCGCCAGCAGCTGGGACTCGTTTTACGAGCAGTACTTC.

J is TRBJ1-1 and V is TRBV27; tentative D call: TRBD1 (5 bases). The germline V gene encodes CDR1 MNHEY and CDR2 SMNVEV (reference sequence). This CDR3 is 17 amino acids long. V was shortened by 5 bases and J by 5 bases, with 24 bases between the two germline ends. The CDR3 coding sequence is TGTGCCAGCAGTCCTACACGGGGGGGAAGCATGGGGACTGAAGCTTTCTTT. Amino acid sequence: CASSPTRGGSMGTEAFF.

The chain recombines TRBV29-1 with TRBJ1-2, with D uncertain. The CDR3 extends over 14 amino acids. Germline V gives CDR1 SQVTM, CDR2 ANQGSEA. V shed 6 bases and J shed 8 bases, with 22 bases lying between them. CDR3 DNA: TGCAGCGTAGGTATGAGAGAACAGCAGGAAGGCTACACCTTC. Translated, it gives CSVGMREQQEGYTF.

DNA of the CDR3: TGTGCCAGCAGTGAAGGGGGAGGGTATGGCTACACCTTC. Its translation is CASSEGGGYGYTF. The chain carries TRBV6-1 and TRBJ1-2; D remains unclear. The CDR3 extends over 13 amino acids. CDR1 and CDR2 from the germline V gene are MNHNS and SASEGT. The V end lost 1 base, the J end lost 5 bases, and 8 bases lay between the germline ends.

There are a few counts of this clone. CDR3 in DNA: TGTGCCAGCAGCGTACAGGGGGAGTCACCCCTCCACTTT. Its translation: CASSVQGESPLHF. The V and J genes are TRBV9 and TRBJ1-6, with 7 bases that match TRBD1. The V gene's germline CDR1 is SGDLS and CDR2 YYNGEE. The CDR3 totals 13 residues. V gave up 1 base and J gave up 10 bases; unmatched junction bases: 2.

The chain uses TRBV5-1 and TRBJ2-7; a possible D gene is TRBD2 (6 bases). V was pared by 3 bases and J by 7 bases, with 14 bases between. This CDR3 is built from 13 residues. Germline loops: CDR1 SGHRS, CDR2 YFSETQ. The CDR3 reads CASSSGVSREQYF. In DNA, the CDR3 is TGCGCCAGCAGCTCGGGGGTCTCACGGGAGCAGTACTTC.

This clone came up once. The V gene is TRBV18, the J gene TRBJ1-5; D not certain. There are 14 residues in the CDR3. Germline CDR1 KGHSH, CDR2 LQKENI. V lost 5 bases and J 0 bases, leaving 8 bases between the germline ends. The CDR3 protein is CASSSTDSNQPQHF. The CDR3 nucleotides read TGTGCCAGCTCATCCACAGATAGCAATCAGCCCCAGCATTTT. Supplemented by reference TRBV18 and TRBJ1-5, the full variable domain reads NAGVMQNPRHLVRRRGQEARLRCSPMKGHSHVYWYRQLPEEGLKFMVYLQKENIIDESGMPKERFSAEFPKEGPSILRIQQVVRGDSAAYFCASSSTDSNQPQHFGDGTRLSIL.

The chain carries TRBV19 and TRBJ1-2, with D uncertain. Trimming pared 5 bases from V and 2 bases from J, leaving 9 bases between. CDR3 length equals 13 residues. The germline CDR1 and CDR2 sequences are LNHDA and SQIVND (reference sequence). CDR3: CASSPDTNYGYTF. Written as DNA, the CDR3 is TGTGCCAGTAGTCCCGACACCAACTATGGCTACACCTTC.

The chain links TRBV2 to TRBJ1-5; TRBD1 matches at 9 bases. The CDR3 extends over 14 amino acids. Germline CDR1 SNHLY, CDR2 FYNNEI. Germline trimming cut 7 bases from V and 7 bases from J; bases unmatched to any gene: 8. The DNA for the CDR3 is TGTGCCAGCACCGGGGACAGGGTGGGCCAGCCCCAGCATTTT. Translation gives CASTGDRVGQPQHF.

V is TRBV14 and J is TRBJ1-2; no definite D call. The CDR3 has 13 residues. V shed 2 bases and J shed 8 bases, with 12 bases lying between them. Germline CDR1 and CDR2: SGHDN and FVKESK. CDR3 region: CASSQTVSQGYTF. The CDR3 DNA reads as TGTGCCAGCAGCCAAACAGTGTCCCAGGGCTACACCTTC.

The chain employs TRBV28 and TRBJ1-2; weak D call: TRBD1 (5 bases). The CDR3 runs 12 residues. Germline V lookup: CDR1 MDHEN, CDR2 SYDVKM. V was clipped by 3 bases and J by 6 bases, with 8 bases between them. CDR3 sequence: CASSFSRDGYTF. CDR3 sequence (DNA): TGTGCCAGCAGTTTTTCCAGGGATGGCTACACCTTC.

V gene TRBV6-5 combines with J gene TRBJ2-7; D possibly corresponds to TRBD1 (5 bases). This CDR3 spans 15 amino acids. The V end lost 2 bases, the J end lost 2 bases, and 13 bases lay between the germline ends. CDR1 and CDR2 (germline): MNHEY, SVGAGI. The chain's CDR3 is CASSYRQGYPYEQYF. CDR3 bases: TGTGCCAGCAGTTACAGGCAGGGCTATCCCTACGAGCAGTACTTC.

V and J are TRBV2 and TRBJ1-1; 11 bases are shared with TRBD1. The CDR3 loop spans 15 amino acids. Germline values: CDR1 SNHLY, CDR2 FYNNEI. The J segment lost 7 bases and the V segment lost 3 bases, leaving 7 bases of the junction unmatched. The CDR3 reads CASSEGQGGTDEAFF. The DNA of the CDR3 is TGTGCCAGCAGTGAGGGACAGGGGGGCACGGATGAAGCTTTCTTT. The entire variable domain, with the rest obtained from reference TRBV2 and TRBJ1-1, is as follows: EPEVTQTPSHQVTQMGQEVILRCVPISNHLYFYWYRQILGQKVEFLVSFYNNEISEKSEIFDDQFSVERPDGSNFTLKIRSTKLEDSAMYFCASSEGQGGTDEAFFGQGTRLTVV.

This clone was detected only once. The V gene is TRBV19, the J gene TRBJ1-2; D gene unclear. This CDR3 comprises 13 residues. V lost 3 bases and J lost 4, with 9 bases in between. CDR1 is LNHDA, CDR2 SQIVND, per germline (reference sequence). In DNA, the CDR3 is TGTGCCAGTAGTATCGCAGGAACCTATGGCTACACCTTC. Its protein is CASSIAGTYGYTF.

This chain connects TRBV15 to TRBJ1-1; D gene uncertain. Trimming took 9 bases from V and 0 from J, leaving 14 bases between them. CDR3 size: 14 residues. Germline V gives CDR1 LNHNV, CDR2 YYDKDF (reference sequence). CDR3 region: CATRDTSLNTEAFF. The DNA for the CDR3 is TGTGCCACACGAGACACGAGCCTGAACACTGAAGCTTTCTTT.

The rearrangement uses TRBV5-4 and TRBJ2-2, with 13 bases that match TRBD2. The CDR3 has 16 amino acids. Losses at the gene ends were 4 bases for V and 3 bases for J; bases not matched to a gene: 3. Germline V CDR1 and CDR2: SGHNT, YYREEE (reference sequence). The CDR3: CASSPGTSGDTGELFF. The CDR3 DNA sequence: TGTGCCAGCAGCCCTGGGACTAGCGGGGACACCGGGGAGCTGTTTTTT.

Notes on this clone: A read error may produce the germline difference seen at one junction end. This chain links TRBV7-9 with TRBJ1-1; TRBD1 aligns across 7 bases. This CDR3 comprises 15 residues. Germline lookup yields CDR1 SEHNR and CDR2 FQNEAQ (reference sequence). The CDR3 nucleotides read TGTTCCAGCAGCTTAGGTGACAGGGTGAACACTGAAGCTTTCTTT. This codes for CSSSLGDRVNTEAFF.

This chain uses TRBV5-1 with TRBJ1-6; D perhaps matches TRBD1 (5 bases). The CDR3 runs to 17 residues. Germline V gene lookup returns CDR1 SGHRS and CDR2 YFSETQ. V lost 4 bases to trimming and J lost 0 bases, with 14 bases between them. In DNA, the CDR3 is TGCGCCAGCAGCCGACAGCAACCCAGCTCCTATAATTCACCCCTCCACTTT. Protein: CASSRQQPSSYNSPLHF.

The chain uses TRBV4-1 and TRBJ2-1, with TRBD2 matching 7 bases. Trimming took 1 base from V and 8 from J; bases not matched to a gene: 8. Germline values: CDR1 MGHRA, CDR2 YSYEKL. This CDR3 region has 15 residues. DNA for the CDR3: TGCGCCAGCAGCCAAGGGGCTAGCGGTGGTGATGAGCAGTTCTTC. This encodes CASSQGASGGDEQFF.

This clone turned up a few times. The chain carries TRBV10-3 and TRBJ1-3; the D gene is possibly TRBD1 (6 bases). The germline V gene has CDR1 ENHRY and CDR2 SYGVKD. V lost 4 bases and J 2 bases, leaving 9 bases between the germline ends. There are 14 residues in the CDR3. Here the CDR3 reads CAISAGGPGNTIYF. The CDR3 DNA is TGTGCCATCAGTGCGGGGGGGCCTGGAAACACCATATATTTT.